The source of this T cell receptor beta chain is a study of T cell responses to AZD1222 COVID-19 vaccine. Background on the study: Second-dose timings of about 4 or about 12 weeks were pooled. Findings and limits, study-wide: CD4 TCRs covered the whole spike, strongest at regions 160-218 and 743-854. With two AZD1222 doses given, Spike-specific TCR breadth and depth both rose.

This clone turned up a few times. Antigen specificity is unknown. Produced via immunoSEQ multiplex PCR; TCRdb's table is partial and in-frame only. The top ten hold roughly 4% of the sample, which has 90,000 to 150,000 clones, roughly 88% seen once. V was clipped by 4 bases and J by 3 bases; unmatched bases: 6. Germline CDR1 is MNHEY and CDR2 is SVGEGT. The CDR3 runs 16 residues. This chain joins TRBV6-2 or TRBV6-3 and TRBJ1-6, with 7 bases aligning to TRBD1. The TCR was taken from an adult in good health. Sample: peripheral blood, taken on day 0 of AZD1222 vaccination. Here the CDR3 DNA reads TGTGCCAGCAGTTTCCGACAGGGCTTCTATAATTCACCCCTCCACTTT. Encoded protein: CASSFRQGFYNSPLHF.